The 17 T cell receptor beta chains reported below all come from one sample, sequenced in a study of cytomegalovirus exposure and HLA in healthy donors. Only in-frame clones appear in the TCRdb table, and some are missing; sequencing was by immunoSEQ multiplex PCR. The sample lists about 65,000 clones; about 91% were seen once. The sequenced sample was PBMCs. These receptors all stem from a woman under 30 in good health and CMV-seronegative.

This clone appeared a single time. The gene calls are TRBV6-5 and TRBJ1-2; TRBD1 might be the D (5 bases). V shed 3 bases and J shed 0 bases, with 14 bases lying between them. The germline gives CDR1 MNHEY, CDR2 SVGAGI. The CDR3 sequence is 16 residues long. Here the CDR3 reads CASSYDTTASNYGYTF. In DNA, the CDR3 is TGTGCCAGCAGTTATGATACGACAGCCTCTAACTATGGCTACACCTTC.

J is TRBJ1-1 and V is TRBV30; the match to TRBD1 covers 7 bases. After removal of 3 bases from V and 5 bases from J, the junction contained 3 bases not matched to a gene. Germline V gene lookup returns CDR1 GTSNPN and CDR2 SVGIG (reference sequence). CDR3 length: 12 amino acids. CDR3 region: CAWSAGGTEAFF. CDR3 DNA: TGTGCCTGGAGCGCAGGGGGTACTGAAGCTTTCTTT.

The rearrangement links TRBV7-9 to TRBJ2-5; 9 bases match TRBD1. Germline CDR1 and CDR2: SEHNR and FQNEAQ (reference sequence). The V segment lost 5 bases and the J segment 2 bases; nucleotides outside the gene matches: 3. CDR3 length: 14 amino acids. The CDR3 region is CASSPGTGQETQYF. In DNA form, the CDR3 reads TGTGCCAGCAGCCCGGGGACAGGGCAAGAGACCCAGTACTTC.

This clone was seen a handful of times. This chain joins TRBV6-5 and TRBJ1-2; 10 nucleotides line up with TRBD1. Germline CDR1 is MNHEY and CDR2 is SVGAGI. The CDR3 runs to 14 residues. J lost 8 bases, V lost 5 bases, and 8 bases had no gene match. The CDR3 sequence: CASSDPDRGQGYTF. CDR3 DNA: TGTGCCAGCAGTGATCCCGACAGGGGGCAAGGCTACACCTTC.

A few counts support this clone. This chain joins TRBV5-5 and TRBJ1-1; no definite D call. The CDR3 totals 13 residues. Trimming removed 0 bases from V and 5 bases from J, with 8 bases in between. Germline CDR1 reads SGHKS; CDR2 reads YYEKEE (reference sequence). This chain's CDR3 is CASSLGTGTEAFF. The DNA for the CDR3 is TGTGCCAGCAGCTTGGGTACGGGAACTGAAGCTTTCTTT.

In its sample, this clone was seen once. The genes are TRBV5-6 and TRBJ2-5, with 12 bases that match TRBD2. This CDR3 comprises 15 residues. J lost 5 bases, V lost 4 bases, and 6 bases had no gene match. Germline assignment: CDR1 SGHDT and CDR2 YYEEEE. The CDR3 is CASSHPTSGGETQYF. CDR3 DNA sequence: TGTGCCAGCAGCCACCCGACTAGCGGGGGTGAGACCCAGTACTTC.

This rearrangement joins TRBV27 to TRBJ1-2; the D is unclear. The germline V and J ends were trimmed by 6 bases and 2 bases, with 19 bases remaining between them. CDR3 size: 16 residues. Germline assignment: CDR1 MNHEY and CDR2 SMNVEV (reference sequence). CDR3 coding DNA: TGTGCCAGCAGCTTGAGAGGGAGTCTCAGCAACTATGGCTACACCTTC. The encoded protein is CASSLRGSLSNYGYTF.

This clone was detected once. The V and J genes are TRBV2 and TRBJ1-5; the D gene is possibly TRBD1 (6 bases). The CDR3 is 15 residues long. V was trimmed by 11 bases and J by 0 bases, leaving 17 bases between them. Germline loops: CDR1 SNHLY, CDR2 FYNNEI. The CDR3 region is CAVQTGEYSNQPQHF. The CDR3 DNA reads TGTGCCGTTCAGACAGGCGAATATAGCAATCAGCCCCAGCATTTT. The full variable domain, in which reference TRBV2 and TRBJ1-5 provide the parts outside the CDR3, is EPEVTQTPSHQVTQMGQEVILRCVPISNHLYFYWYRQILGQKVEFLVSFYNNEISEKSEIFDDQFSVERPDGSNFTLKIRSTKLEDSAMYFCAVQTGEYSNQPQHFGDGTRLSIL.

The gene calls are TRBV6-5 and TRBJ2-7; 9 nucleotides match TRBD1. The germline V gene has CDR1 MNHEY and CDR2 SVGAGI. The CDR3 extends over 14 amino acids. With 6 bases clipped from V and 3 bases from J, the junction kept 6 bases outside the gene matches. CDR3 DNA sequence: TGTGCCAGCAGAACTGACAGGGGGAACTACGAGCAGTACTTC. The encoded protein is CASRTDRGNYEQYF.

The chain links TRBV28 to TRBJ1-1; D uncertain. Between the trimmed V and J ends, which lost 6 bases and 1 base, there was a span of 6 bases. The CDR3 is 12 residues long. In germline, CDR1 is MDHEN, CDR2 SYDVKM. DNA for the CDR3: TGTGCCAGCAGGGAGAGGAACACTGAAGCTTTCTTT. It translates to CASRERNTEAFF.

The rearrangement joins TRBV4-1 to TRBJ2-5, with 7 nucleotides matching TRBD1. Trimming took 0 bases from V and 5 from J; bases not matched to a gene: 21. The CDR3 totals 20 residues. Germline V lookup: CDR1 MGHRA, CDR2 YSYEKL. CDR3 amino acids: CASSQDPITRQGGWVETQYF. The CDR3 bases are TGCGCCAGCAGCCAAGATCCGATAACCCGACAGGGTGGCTGGGTGGAGACCCAGTACTTC.

The chain is built from TRBV10-3 and TRBJ2-3; 7 bases align to TRBD1. The germline V gene has CDR1 ENHRY and CDR2 SYGVKD. The CDR3 totals 13 residues. V shed 5 bases and J 8 bases; nucleotides not matched to a gene: 7. CDR3 residues: CAISWDSKGTQYF. In nucleotides, the CDR3 is TGTGCCATCAGTTGGGACAGCAAAGGTACGCAGTATTTT.

The rearrangement uses TRBV27 and TRBJ2-1; D is possibly TRBD2 (5 bases). Germline CDR1 and CDR2: MNHEY and SMNVEV (reference sequence). V was trimmed by 3 bases and J by 6 bases, leaving 12 bases between them. The CDR3 is made up of 14 amino acids. This CDR3 is CASSLSLEGNEQFF. As DNA, the CDR3 is TGTGCCAGCAGTTTGAGTCTCGAGGGCAATGAGCAGTTCTTC.

The rearrangement links TRBV2 to TRBJ2-4; weak D call: TRBD2 (5 bases). Trimming removed 6 bases from V and 1 base from J, with 19 bases in between. CDR1 SNHLY and CDR2 FYNNEI come from the germline V gene. This CDR3 comprises 17 residues. The CDR3 sequence is CASRGKRVEQAKNIQYF. CDR3 coding DNA: TGTGCCAGCAGGGGGAAGAGGGTGGAGCAGGCCAAAAACATTCAGTACTTC.

This chain uses TRBV28 with TRBJ1-4, with D possibly TRBD1 on 5 matching bases. Germline loops: CDR1 MDHEN, CDR2 SYDVKM. Trimming cost V 3 bases and J 5 bases, with 22 bases left between them. The CDR3 runs 18 residues. CDR3 nucleotide sequence: TGTGCCAGCAGTTTGTGGGGTTTAGGCAGGGCATCAAATGAAAAACTGTTTTTT. Its translation is CASSLWGLGRASNEKLFF.

The V and J genes are TRBV6-4 and TRBJ2-3; weak D call: TRBD1 (6 bases). The V end was cut by 5 bases, the J end by 0 bases, with 9 bases between. Germline CDR1 is MRHNA and CDR2 is SNTAGT. The CDR3 is made up of 14 amino acids. CDR3 region: CASSPGTSTDTQYF. The CDR3 DNA reads as TGTGCCAGCAGTCCCGGGACAAGCACAGATACGCAGTATTTT.

This chain joins TRBV11-3 and TRBJ2-3, with a weak D call TRBD1 (5 bases). V was pared by 8 bases and J by 6 bases, with 12 bases between. The CDR3 runs 12 residues. Germline V lookup: CDR1 SGHNT, CDR2 YENEEA. In nucleotides, the CDR3 is TGTGCCAGCGGGAAACAGGAGGATACGCAGTATTTT. Encoded protein: CASGKQEDTQYF. The full variable domain, with the rest looked up from reference TRBV11-3 and TRBJ2-3, is EAGVVQSPRYKIIEKKQPVAFWCNPISGHNTLYWYLQNLGQGPELLIRYENEEAVDDSQLPKDRFSAERLKGVDSTLKIQPAELGDSAVYLCASGKQEDTQYFGPGTRLTVL.